A single T cell receptor beta chain is shown here with its context. Its antigen remains unknown. This CDR3 has 14 residues. V shed 3 bases, J shed 4 bases, and the junction held 4 bases outside the gene matches. Germline CDR1 and CDR2: PRHDT and FYEKMQ (reference sequence). This sample stems from a study of cytomegalovirus exposure and HLA in healthy donors. Findings and caveats of the study: Further analysis was carried out later, and it showed several of the most significant clusters appearing linked to common viral pathogens. In a later analysis, at a false discovery rate of 0.05, roughly 17,000 TCR beta sequences matched HLA alleles. A later analysis found that most CMV-associated TCR beta chains appeared HLA-restricted.

PCR involved 60 Vbeta and 13 Jbeta primers. Generated by immunoSEQ multiplex PCR, the TCRdb table keeps only in-frame clones and is missing some. The sample's table shows around 140,000 clones. The TCR was taken from a male donor in good health and CMV-seronegative. The chain has TRBV13 and TRBJ2-3; 7 bases are a match to TRBD2. Sequenced input: PBMCs. As DNA, the CDR3 is TGTGCCAGCAGCTTGACGGGGGGTTCAGATACGCAGTATTTT. Protein: CASSLTGGSDTQYF.